This T cell receptor beta chain was sequenced during a study of cytotoxic CD8 clonotypes in ibrutinib-treated CLL. The overall study: The study recorded mean values of approximately 260,000 productive templates and 90,000 to 100,000 productive rearrangements per sample.

The CDR3 spans 15 residues. After removal of 2 bases from V and 0 bases from J, the junction contained 4 bases not matched to a gene. Germline V gene sequence: CDR1 MNHNY, CDR2 SVGAGI (reference sequence). Libraries were prepared by immunoSEQ multiplex PCR; TCRdb keeps only in-frame clonotypes and omits some of them. Of around 30,000 clones in the sample, roughly 50% were seen once. This chain connects TRBV6-6 to TRBJ2-7; 7 positions agree with TRBD2. This sequence was found in a human donor with chronic lymphocytic leukemia. Sequences were derived from PBMCs, sampled before ibrutinib treatment. The chain's CDR3 is CASSYELAPSYEQYF. The CDR3 coding sequence is TGTGCCAGCAGTTACGAACTAGCGCCCTCCTACGAGCAGTACTTC.